Listed below are T cell receptor beta chains from one sample, sequenced in a study of blood T cell repertoires in COVID-19. Assay used: immunoSEQ multiplex PCR; TCRdb lists only in-frame clones, some missing. This sample has 150,000 to 180,000 clones; roughly 80% occur once, and the top ten carry around an eighth. The sample comprised peripheral blood. Receptor source: a woman aged 55-70 years with COVID-19, enrolled during active disease. Both conserved end residues are part of each CDR3. A D gene is named only where the DNA matches it firmly. Clone size is stated in some rows and not others, as once, few, many or a class when expanded.

D gene,clone size,V gene,J gene,CDR3 DNA,CDR3 protein
TRBD2,once,TRBV5-6,TRBJ2-2,TGTGCCAGCAGGACACGAGCGGGAGTTCTCGGCACCGGGGAGCTGTTTTTT,CASRTRAGVLGTGELFF
TRBD1,once,TRBV27,TRBJ1-2,TGTGCCAGCAGTTTCCTCTCGACAGGGTTGGATGGCTACACCTTC,CASSFLSTGLDGYTF
.,.,TRBV7-8,TRBJ1-4,TGTGCCAGCAGCTATAGGGGGGGGCCTAATGAAAAACTGTTTTTT,CASSYRGGPNEKLFF
.,.,TRBV6-5,TRBJ1-2,TGTGCCAGCAGCACCGGGAGCAACTATGGCTACACCTTC,CASSTGSNYGYTF
TRBD1,.,TRBV5-1,TRBJ1-1,TGCGCCAGCAGCTACACCGGGACAGGGAACACTGAAGCTTTCTTT,CASSYTGTGNTEAFF
.,few,TRBV10-3,TRBJ2-1,TGTGCCATCAGTGGGGCCAATGAGCAGTTCTTC,CAISGANEQFF
TRBD1,.,TRBV12-3/TRBV12-4,TRBJ1-1,TGTGCCAGCAGGCCAGACAGGGACACTGAAGCTTTCTTT,CASRPDRDTEAFF
.,once,TRBV5-1,TRBJ1-4,TGCGCCAGCAGCTTGGGGACATACCGAAGTGAAAAACTGTTTTTT,CASSLGTYRSEKLFF
.,.,TRBV18,TRBJ1-1,TGTGCCAGCTCACCAAGGGGCGGGGAGATGAACACTGAAGCTTTCTTT,CASSPRGGEMNTEAFF
.,.,TRBV3-1/TRBV3-2,TRBJ2-3,TGTGCCAGCAGCCAACTAGCGTTGTTGAAAGATACGCAGTATTTT,CASSQLALLKDTQYF
.,.,TRBV7-9,TRBJ1-1,TGTGCCAGCAGCCGATATCTGGTGGGGGCTAGCACTGAAGCTTTCTTT,CASSRYLVGASTEAFF
.,.,TRBV19,TRBJ1-5,TGTGCCAGTAGTGGAGTCAATAGCAATCAGCCCCAGCATTTT,CASSGVNSNQPQHF
.,.,TRBV5-8,TRBJ2-1,TGTGCCAGCCTCCGAAGCGCCTACAATGAGCAGTTCTTC,CASLRSAYNEQFF
TRBD1,.,TRBV7-3,TRBJ1-2,TGTGCCAGCAGCTTAAATTCGGCAGGGGGAGTTGGCTACACCTTC,CASSLNSAGGVGYTF
TRBD1,.,TRBV18,TRBJ2-2,TGTGCCAGCTCACCAGGGACAGGGGGTCTCACCGGGGAGCTGTTTTTT,CASSPGTGGLTGELFF
TRBD1,few,TRBV2,TRBJ2-1,TGTGCCAGCAGTGAAACAGGGGGGCCGTGGAATGAGCAGTTCTTC,CASSETGGPWNEQFF
.,.,TRBV18,TRBJ2-1,TGTGCCAGCTCACCACTTCTGAAGGACACAGCCTACAATGAGCAGTTCTTC,CASSPLLKDTAYNEQFF
.,.,TRBV5-1,TRBJ2-2,TGCGCCAGCACGCAGGGGAACACCGGGGAGCTGTTTTTT,CASTQGNTGELFF
TRBD1,.,TRBV5-6,TRBJ1-3,TGTGCCAGCAGCTCATTTGGGGACAGGGTGGCCGGAAACACCATATATTTT,CASSSFGDRVAGNTIYF
.,few,TRBV5-1,TRBJ1-2,TGCGCCAGCAGCCCTGGGGGAGGTCCCTCGGGCTACACCTTC,CASSPGGGPSGYTF
.,.,TRBV7-9,TRBJ1-2,TGTGCCAGCAGCCCCGACGGGGGGGCCTACTATGGCTACACCTTC,CASSPDGGAYYGYTF
.,.,TRBV4-1,TRBJ1-2,TGCGCCAGCAGCCAAGACGAGGGAAACTATGGCTACACCTTC,CASSQDEGNYGYTF
TRBD1,.,TRBV9,TRBJ1-2,TGTGCCAGCAGCGTAGACAGGGGGAACTATGGCTACACCTTC,CASSVDRGNYGYTF
.,.,TRBV18,TRBJ2-3,TGTGCCAGCTCACCAGCCGCGGCCTACACAGATACGCAGTATTTT,CASSPAAAYTDTQYF
.,.,TRBV5-1,TRBJ2-7,TGCGCCAGCAGCCAACAGGTCTCTTCCAGCGAGCAGTACTTC,CASSQQVSSSEQYF
TRBD2,.,TRBV14,TRBJ2-5,TGTGCCAGCAGCCAAACTAGCGGGAGGATCCAAGAGACCCAGTACTTC,CASSQTSGRIQETQYF
TRBD1,.,TRBV19,TRBJ2-1,TGTGCCACCGGACAGGGATCCTACAATGAGCAGTTCTTC,CATGQGSYNEQFF
.,.,TRBV30,TRBJ2-3,TGTGCCTGGACCTCGGGACACAGCACAGATACGCAGTATTTT,CAWTSGHSTDTQYF
TRBD1,.,TRBV25-1,TRBJ1-1,TGTGCCAGCAGTGAAGCGGACAGGGGGTCAACTGAAGCTTTCTTT,CASSEADRGSTEAFF
.,once,TRBV19,TRBJ1-5,TGTGCCAGGGGGGGACCGTGGGCCTTCGATCAGCCCCAGCATTTT,CARGGPWAFDQPQHF
.,.,TRBV9,TRBJ1-1,TGTGCCAGCAGCCCGTTGACTGAAGCTTTCTTT,CASSPLTEAFF
.,many,TRBV5-5,TRBJ1-2,TGTGCCAGCAGAAAAGGTCTGTCCGGGGAGGCTGGCTACACCTTC,CASRKGLSGEAGYTF
.,.,TRBV29-1,TRBJ1-2,TGCAGCGTCCCCCAAGGTAATCAGGGATTCCAAGGCTACACCTTC,CSVPQGNQGFQGYTF
.,.,TRBV6-5,TRBJ2-1,TGTGCCAGCAGTTACGGCGGGACCGCATACAATGAGCAGTTCTTC,CASSYGGTAYNEQFF
.,.,TRBV19,TRBJ2-7,TGTGCCAGTAGCACTACTAGCCGCTACGAGCAGTACTTC,CASSTTSRYEQYF
.,.,TRBV30,TRBJ1-2,TGTGCCTGTAACCGGGACACCCAAGCTAACTATGGCTACACCTTC,CACNRDTQANYGYTF
TRBD1,.,TRBV7-9,TRBJ1-2,TGTGCCAGCAGCTTAGCGCTCCTAGACAGGGTGGAGAATGGCTACACCTTC,CASSLALLDRVENGYTF
TRBD1,.,TRBV5-6,TRBJ2-1,TGTGCCAGCAGCCGGTCCCGGGACAGGGACGGAATGAATGAGCAGTTCTTC,CASSRSRDRDGMNEQFF
.,.,TRBV6-5,TRBJ1-1,TGTGCCAGCATGGACCACAGGAAGGGAAACACTGAAGCTTTCTTT,CASMDHRKGNTEAFF
.,.,TRBV6-5,TRBJ1-4,TGTGCCAGCAGCGGGCGCTGGGGGGAGGGTGAAAAACTGTTTTTT,CASSGRWGEGEKLFF
.,.,TRBV19,TRBJ2-5,TGTGCCAGTAGGAAGGACAGAGAGACCCAGTACTTC,CASRKDRETQYF
.,.,TRBV11-3,TRBJ2-1,TGTGCCAGCAGCTCCGGAGGGTACAATGAGCAGTTCTTC,CASSSGGYNEQFF
TRBD2,.,TRBV10-3,TRBJ2-1,TGTGCCATCAGGGGGACTAGCGCATACAATGAGCAGTTCTTC,CAIRGTSAYNEQFF
.,.,TRBV10-1,TRBJ2-7,TGCGCCAGCAGTGAGTCGACCCCTGCGGCCGAGCAGTACTTC,CASSESTPAAEQYF
.,once,TRBV10-1,TRBJ1-4,TGCGCCACCCAGGACGGACTTAATGAAAAACTGTTTTTT,CATQDGLNEKLFF
.,once,TRBV29-1,TRBJ1-3,TGCAGCGTTGTAGTGGAGCTGCAGGGCACCATATATTTT,CSVVVELQGTIYF
.,.,TRBV5-4,TRBJ1-3,TGTGCCAGCAGCTTGGGGCAGGGACTTTCTGGAAACACCATATATTTT,CASSLGQGLSGNTIYF
TRBD1,.,TRBV30,TRBJ2-1,TGTGCCTGGACGACAGGGAGTGGGAATGAGCAGTTCTTC,CAWTTGSGNEQFF
.,once,TRBV2,TRBJ1-2,TGTGCCAGCAGTGAAGCGTCCGGGGACTTCGGGGGCTACACCTTC,CASSEASGDFGGYTF
.,once,TRBV4-2,TRBJ2-1,TGTGCCAGCAGCCAAGTCGGGTACAATGAGCAGTTCTTC,CASSQVGYNEQFF
TRBD1,.,TRBV2,TRBJ1-6,TGTGCCAGCAGCCGGGACAGCCAAGCGCCCCTCCACTTT,CASSRDSQAPLHF
.,.,TRBV7-2,TRBJ1-2,TGTGCCAGCAGCTTCCCTCCTCTCTATGGCTACACCTTC,CASSFPPLYGYTF
.,.,TRBV5-6,TRBJ1-5,TGTGCCAGCAGCGAGTCTTATCGCCCTAATCAGCCCCAGCATTTT,CASSESYRPNQPQHF
TRBD1,once,TRBV3-1/TRBV3-2,TRBJ1-3,TGTGCCAGCAGTCCTATTGGACAGGGTGCTGGAAACACCATATATTTT,CASSPIGQGAGNTIYF
.,once,TRBV2,TRBJ1-3,TGTGCCAGCAGGGGGGCAGTCGGAAGGGGAAACACCATATATTTT,CASRGAVGRGNTIYF
.,.,TRBV3-1/TRBV3-2,TRBJ1-3,TGTGCCAGCAGCCAAGATCCGGGAAACACCATATATTTT,CASSQDPGNTIYF